This note documents a single T cell receptor (beta chain) sequence. These data originate in a study of blood T cell repertoires in COVID-19. Study as a whole: The study drew acute and convalescent COVID-19 samples from the United States, Italy and Spain. PBMCs, B-cell-depleted T cells, or T cells were the source of the cDNA or gDNA that made up the material.

Per the study methods: Scientists estimated how many nucleated cells there were by amplifying reference gene primers. Profiling relied on immunoSEQ multiplex PCR, and the TCRdb table lists in-frame clones only, not all of them. V, J and clone size were drawn from that table, and D and trimming were deduced from the DNA. Among about 140,000 clones listed, approximately 85% were seen once. CDR3 size: 12 residues. V lost 4 bases and J lost 3, with 6 bases in between. CDR1 is LGHDT and CDR2 is YNNKEL in the germline V gene (reference sequence). This clonotype originated in a man in his sixties or seventies with acute or convalescent COVID-19. The chain recombines TRBV3-1 (or the pseudogene TRBV3-2) with TRBJ1-1, with D perhaps matching TRBD1 (6 bases). Sequencing was done on a sample of peripheral blood. The CDR3 protein is CASSRTDTEAFF. The CDR3 DNA reads TGTGCCAGCAGCCGGACAGACACTGAAGCTTTCTTT.